The 20 T cell receptor beta chains presented below share a single source sample, sequenced in a study of metastatic and nonmetastatic thyroid tumors. Every patient underwent thyroid surgery untreated. TCRdb redid the clone calls on the PCR reads using MiXCR. The repertoire includes approximately 12,000 clones, 30% to 40% of them detected once, and around 16% sits in the top ten. Sequenced material: tumor tissue. These receptors all stem from a male donor with papillary thyroid cancer or a benign thyroid nodule (not recorded which). Some clones in this sample may be carry-over from other donors' samples.

Relative to its sample, this clone is medium-sized. The V gene is TRBV20-1, the J gene TRBJ2-7, with D perhaps matching TRBD1 or TRBD2 (6 bases each). Germline assignment: CDR1 DFQATT and CDR2 SNEGSKA (reference sequence). The V end lost 3 bases, the J end lost 6 bases, and 15 bases lay between the germline ends. CDR3 length: 13 residues. CDR3: CSASPGGWGEQYF. The DNA of the CDR3 is TGCAGTGCTAGTCCCGGGGGCTGGGGCGAGCAGTACTTC.

DNA for the CDR3: TGTGCCAGCACCATGTCCGGATACGAGCAGTACTTC. Residues: CASTMSGYEQYF. V usage is TRBV28 and J usage is TRBJ2-7; D uncertain. Trimming took 7 bases from V and 4 from J, leaving 11 bases between them. Germline V lookup: CDR1 MDHEN, CDR2 SYDVKM. This CDR3 contains 12 residues.

This clone came up many times. The chain carries TRBV29-1 and TRBJ1-1; D call uncertain. The germline V and J ends were trimmed by 2 bases and 4 bases, with 8 bases remaining between them. From germline, CDR1 is SQVTM and CDR2 ANQGSEA. This CDR3 contains 12 residues. The CDR3 DNA follows: TGCAGCGTTGAACTGAGGCCCACTGAAGCTTTCTTT. Translated: CSVELRPTEAFF.

The rearrangement joins TRBV20-1 to TRBJ2-2; D possibly corresponds to TRBD2 (6 bases). In germline, CDR1 is DFQATT, CDR2 SNEGSKA (reference sequence). V lost 0 bases and J 6 bases, leaving 20 bases between the germline ends. This CDR3 has 17 amino acids. This chain's CDR3 is CSARDRARPRDSGELFF. Written as DNA, the CDR3 is TGCAGTGCTAGAGATCGTGCGCGGCCACGGGACTCCGGGGAGCTGTTTTTT.

There are many counts of this clone. This chain uses TRBV2 with TRBJ2-5, with a tentative D call TRBD2 (7 bases). CDR1 SNHLY and CDR2 FYNNEI come from the germline V gene. The CDR3 is 12 residues long. V was cut by 7 bases and J by 5 bases, with 11 bases left in between. This chain's CDR3 is CASMGGGETQYF. The CDR3 DNA follows: TGTGCCAGCATGGGAGGGGGGGAGACCCAGTACTTC.

V gene TRBV20-1 combines with J gene TRBJ2-1, with 8 bases fitting TRBD1. CDR3 length: 14 amino acids. Germline values: CDR1 DFQATT, CDR2 SNEGSKA (reference sequence). V shed 4 bases and J 12 bases; nucleotides not matched to a gene: 14. The CDR3 here is CSAKDRVPGAGQFF. The CDR3 nucleotides read TGCAGTGCTAAGGACAGGGTGCCAGGGGCTGGGCAGTTCTTC.

A remark on this clone: The missing conserved phenylalanine or tryptophan at the end of this CDR3 makes a read error likely. The chain is built from TRBV7-6 and TRBJ2-3, with D tentatively TRBD1 (6 bases). The germline V gene encodes CDR1 SGHVS and CDR2 FNYEAQ. V shed 4 bases and J shed 6 bases, with 23 bases lying between them. CDR3 length equals 17 residues. As DNA, the CDR3 is TGTGCCAGCAGCTCACGGACAGCGCCATCCGCTACTGATACGCAGTATGTT. Its protein is CASSSRTAPSATDTQYV.

The chain recombines TRBV18 with TRBJ2-7, with D unresolved. There are 12 residues in the CDR3. The V end was cut by 2 bases, the J end by 1 base, with 3 bases between. Germline CDR1 is KGHSH and CDR2 is LQKENI. This chain's CDR3 is CASSPGSYEQYF. The CDR3, as DNA: TGTGCCAGCTCACCAGGGTCCTACGAGCAGTACTTC.

This sequence joins TRBV20-1 and TRBJ2-7; 9 positions match TRBD2. Trimming took 5 bases from V and 7 from J; bases not matched to a gene: 12. Germline V gives CDR1 DFQATT, CDR2 SNEGSKA (reference sequence). The CDR3 extends over 14 amino acids. The CDR3 sequence: CSAARLAVSLEQYF. The CDR3 coding sequence is TGCAGTGCTGCCCGACTAGCGGTCTCGCTGGAGCAGTACTTC.

The genes are TRBV5-1 and TRBJ2-1, with 9 bases matching TRBD1. Germline V gene sequence: CDR1 SGHRS, CDR2 YFSETQ. V shed 2 bases, J shed 5 bases, and the junction held 11 bases outside the gene matches. The CDR3 totals 17 residues. The CDR3 region has the DNA TGCGCCAGCAGCTTCGATTCGTACGGACAGGGGAACAATGAGCAGTTCTTC. Its protein is CASSFDSYGQGNNEQFF.

The chain recombines TRBV7-9 with TRBJ2-7, with 7 bases identical to TRBD1. V shed 5 bases and J 6 bases; nucleotides not matched to a gene: 7. Germline V gene sequence: CDR1 SEHNR, CDR2 FQNEAQ (reference sequence). The CDR3 totals 13 residues. In DNA, the CDR3 is TGTGCCAGCAGCCCCGGACAGGTACCCGAGCAGTACTTC. Protein sequence: CASSPGQVPEQYF.

The chain combines TRBV12-3 or TRBV12-4 with TRBJ1-5; D call uncertain. The CDR3 has 14 amino acids. V was cut by 5 bases and J by 0 bases, with 8 bases left in between. CDR3: CASSPDISNQPQHF. CDR3 DNA: TGTGCCAGCAGTCCCGACATTAGCAATCAGCCCCAGCATTTT.

The J gene is TRBJ1-4, the V gene TRBV5-8, with D possibly TRBD1 on 5 matching bases. V was cut by 4 bases and J by 4 bases, with 17 bases left in between. CDR1 is SGHTS and CDR2 is YDEGEE in the germline V gene. This CDR3 spans 16 amino acids. The CDR3: CASSPGRTKHNEKLFF. In DNA form, the CDR3 reads TGTGCCAGCAGCCCGGGACGGACCAAACATAATGAAAAACTGTTTTTT.

The CDR3 DNA follows: TGTGCCAGCAGTTTAGGGGGACTAGCCTCGTCCTACAATGAGCAGTTCTTC. Translated: CASSLGGLASSYNEQFF. The chain links TRBV12-3 or TRBV12-4 to TRBJ2-1; 9 bases align to TRBD2. The CDR3 covers 17 residues. The J segment lost 1 base and the V segment lost 1 base, leaving 5 bases of the junction unmatched.

The V and J genes are TRBV6-6 and TRBJ2-7; D is unresolved. Germline lookup yields CDR1 MNHNY and CDR2 SVGAGI (reference sequence). The length of the CDR3 is 13 residues. The V end was cut by 2 bases, the J end by 4 bases, with 9 bases between. The CDR3 DNA follows: TGTGCCAGCAGTTACACCGACCCGTACGAGCAGTACTTC. It is translated as CASSYTDPYEQYF.

This clone is medium-sized (0.01 to 0.1%) by share. This chain joins TRBV6-1 and TRBJ1-5; 9 bases are shared with TRBD1. J was trimmed by 9 bases and V by 6 bases; bases with no gene match: 15. CDR3 length: 16 residues. Germline CDR1 MNHNS, CDR2 SASEGT. The CDR3 region has the DNA TGTGCCAGCAGCGGACGGGACAGGGAGAGGTTTCGGCCCCAGCATTTT. It encodes CASSGRDRERFRPQHF.

In regard to this clone: A junction end diverges from the germline sequence, so it may reflect a read error. V and J are TRBV28 and TRBJ2-3; D is possibly TRBD2 (6 bases). CDR1 and CDR2 from the germline V gene are MDHEN and SYDVKM. This CDR3 is 15 amino acids long. CDR3 coding DNA: TGTGCCAGCATTCCCTCTAGCGTGGGCCTAGATACCCAGTATTTT. Residues: CASIPSSVGLDTQYF.

This clone showed up many times. This rearrangement joins TRBV29-1 to TRBJ2-5, with TRBD1 matching over 7 bases. Trimming took 7 bases from V and 5 from J; bases not matched to a gene: 13. Germline V lookup: CDR1 SQVTM, CDR2 ANQGSEA. The CDR3 spans 14 residues. The CDR3 DNA reads as TGCAGCGCTCGCCCGATGAGGGGGCCGGAGACCCAGTACTTC. The encoded protein is CSARPMRGPETQYF.

This clone was picked up one time. The gene calls are TRBV3-1 and TRBJ1-5; perhaps TRBD1 as D (6 bases). CDR3 size: 16 residues. V lost 2 bases and J lost 5, with 16 bases in between. Germline assignment: CDR1 LGHDT and CDR2 YNNKEL (reference sequence). This CDR3 is CASSQWGGGDHQPQHF. The DNA for the CDR3 is TGTGCCAGCAGCCAATGGGGAGGGGGAGATCATCAGCCCCAGCATTTT.

Concerning this clone: The conserved phenylalanine or tryptophan is not found at the CDR3 terminus, so this likely reflects a read error. The chain has TRBV2 and TRBJ2-3, with 12 bases aligning to TRBD1. The CDR3 covers 16 residues. The germline CDR1 and CDR2 sequences are SNHLY and FYNNEI. The CDR3 sequence is CAISFDRDRGRYTQYI. The CDR3, as DNA: TGTGCCATCAGTTTTGACCGGGACAGGGGGCGTTATACGCAGTATATT.